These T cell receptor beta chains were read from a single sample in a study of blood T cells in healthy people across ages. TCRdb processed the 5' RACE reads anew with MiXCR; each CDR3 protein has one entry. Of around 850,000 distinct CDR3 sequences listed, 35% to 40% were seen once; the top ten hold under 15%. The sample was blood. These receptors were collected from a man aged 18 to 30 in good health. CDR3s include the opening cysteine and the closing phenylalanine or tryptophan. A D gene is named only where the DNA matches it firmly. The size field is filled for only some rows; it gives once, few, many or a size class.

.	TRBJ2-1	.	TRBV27	TGTGCCAGCAGTGTAGACAGTTACGATGAGCAGTTCTTC	CASSVDSYDEQFF
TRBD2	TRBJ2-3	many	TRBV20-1	TGCAGTGCTAGAGATTGGGGTCTAGCGGGGGCAGATACGCAGTATTTT	CSARDWGLAGADTQYF
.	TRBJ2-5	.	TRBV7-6	TGTGCCAGCAGCTTAGTCGTCGGGGGTGAGACCCAGTACTTC	CASSLVVGGETQYF
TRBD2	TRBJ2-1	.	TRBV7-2	TGTGCCAGCAGCCCAGAGCGGGGGAAACCCTCCTACAATGAGCAGTTCTTC	CASSPERGKPSYNEQFF
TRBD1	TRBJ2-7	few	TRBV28	TGTGCCAGCAGTTCCTGGGAGACAGGGTTGGAGTACGAGCAGTACTTC	CASSSWETGLEYEQYF
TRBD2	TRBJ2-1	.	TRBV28	TGTGCCAGCAGGCTAGCGGGGCTCAATGAGCAGTTCTTC	CASRLAGLNEQFF
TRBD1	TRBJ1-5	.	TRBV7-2	TGTGCCAGCAGCCAGAAGGCAGGGGGACATCAGCCCCAGCATTTT	CASSQKAGGHQPQHF
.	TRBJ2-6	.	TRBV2	TGTGCCAGCAACCCTACCGCTGGGGCCAACGTCCTGACTTTC	CASNPTAGANVLTF
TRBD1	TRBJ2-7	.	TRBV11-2	TGTGCCAGCAGCTTAGAGCAGGGGGCGGCCTACGAGCAGTACTTC	CASSLEQGAAYEQYF
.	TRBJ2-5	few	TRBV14	TGTGCCAGCAGCCAAGATTCAGGGGCCTATTGGGCCCAGTACTTC	CASSQDSGAYWAQYF
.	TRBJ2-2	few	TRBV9	TGTGCCAGCAGCGTTTACACCGGGGAGCTGTTTTTT	CASSVYTGELFF
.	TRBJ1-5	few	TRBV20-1	TGCAGTGCCCCTGGACAGTGGGATCAGCCCCAGCATTTT	CSAPGQWDQPQHF
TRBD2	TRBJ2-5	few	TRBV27	TGTGCCAGCAGTTTAGAGGGACTAGCGGGGGGGCGACAAGAGACCCAGTACTTC	CASSLEGLAGGRQETQYF
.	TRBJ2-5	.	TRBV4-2	TGTGCCAGCAGCCCGCGTGAGGGGGGGACCTACAATGAGCAGTACTTC	CASSPREGGTYNEQYF
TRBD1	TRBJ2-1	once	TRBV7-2	TGTGCCAGCAGCTCCCGGGACAGGGACACCTACAAGGAGCAGTTCTTC	CASSSRDRDTYKEQFF
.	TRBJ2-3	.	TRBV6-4	TGTACCAGCAGTGAGCGGGCAGAAACTAGCACAGATACGCAGTATTTT	CTSSERAETSTDTQYF
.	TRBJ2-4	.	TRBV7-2	TGTGCCAGCAGCCCCCGGCCTTCGCGGGGCAATGAGCAGTACTTC	CASSPRPSRGNEQYF
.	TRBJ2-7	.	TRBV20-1	TGCAGTGCTCCTGTAAGGGCCTACGAGCAGTACTTC	CSAPVRAYEQYF
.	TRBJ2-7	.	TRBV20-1	TGCAGTGCTTCTTCGGGACCTACGAGCTCCTACGAGCAGTACTTC	CSASSGPTSSYEQYF
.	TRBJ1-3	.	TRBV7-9	TGTGCCAGCAGCCTCAGCGTGGACACCATATATTTT	CASSLSVDTIYF
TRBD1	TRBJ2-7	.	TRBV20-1	TGCAGTGCTAGAGATGGGGACAGGGGTCTCCTGAGCGAGCAGTACTTC	CSARDGDRGLLSEQYF
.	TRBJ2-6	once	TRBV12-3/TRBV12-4	TGTGCCAGCAGTTTACGCGGACGCCCGACTGGGGCCAACGTCCTGACTTTC	CASSLRGRPTGANVLTF
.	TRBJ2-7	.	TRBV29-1	TGCAGCGTTGCCCAGCGGAGGGCCTCCGGAGAGCAGTACTTC	CSVAQRRASGEQYF
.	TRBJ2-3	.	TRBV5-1	TGCGCCAGCAGCCCTGAAGTCCCGAGAGATACGCAGTATTTT	CASSPEVPRDTQYF
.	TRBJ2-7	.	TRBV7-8	TGTGCCAGCAGCGACCTCCGGACCTACGAGCAGTACTTC	CASSDLRTYEQYF
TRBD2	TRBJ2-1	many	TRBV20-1	TGCAGTGCTAGAGATCTGAGCGGGGGCTCCTACAATGAGCAGTTCTTC	CSARDLSGGSYNEQFF
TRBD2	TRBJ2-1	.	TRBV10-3	TGTGCCATCAGTGAAGGACTAGCGGGGGACAACAATGAGCAGTTCTTC	CAISEGLAGDNNEQFF
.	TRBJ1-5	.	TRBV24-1	TGTGCCACCAGCCCCCAGTCGGGGGCAAGCAATCAGCCCCAGCATTTT	CATSPQSGASNQPQHF
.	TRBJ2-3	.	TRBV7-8	TGTGCCAGCAGCTTAGCCTACGGATTCACAGATACGCAGTATTTT	CASSLAYGFTDTQYF
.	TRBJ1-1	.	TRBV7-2	TGTGCCAGCAGCTTAGTGGGGCAGGGCGGCACTGAAGCTTTCTTT	CASSLVGQGGTEAFF
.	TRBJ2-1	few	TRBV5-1	TGCGCCAGCAGCTTGTGGGTCCACGACTCCTACAATGAGCAGTTCTTC	CASSLWVHDSYNEQFF
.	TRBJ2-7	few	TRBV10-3	TGTGCCATCAGTGCCGCAGATAGCTCCTACGAGCAGTACTTC	CAISAADSSYEQYF
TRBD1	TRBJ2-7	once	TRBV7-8	TGTGCCAGCAGCAAGGACAGGGGGAGGACCTACGAGCAGTACTTC	CASSKDRGRTYEQYF
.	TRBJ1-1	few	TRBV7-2	TGTGCCAGCAGCTTAGATGGGGCACAGAACACTGAAGCTTTCTTT	CASSLDGAQNTEAFF
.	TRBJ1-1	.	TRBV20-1	TGCAGTGCTAGCCGTCAGGAGGTTTGGCCTGAAGCTTTCTTT	CSASRQEVWPEAFF
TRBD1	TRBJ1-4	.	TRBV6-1	TGTGCCAGCAGTGAAGTTACGACAGGGGTTAATGAAAAACTGTTTTTT	CASSEVTTGVNEKLFF
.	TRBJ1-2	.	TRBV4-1	TGCGCCAGCAGCCACGCATGGAGACAGTTTAACTATGGCTACACCTTC	CASSHAWRQFNYGYTF
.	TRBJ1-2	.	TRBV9	TGTGCCAGCAGCGTAGGGCGTAGGGGGTCTTCTGCGTTCGATGGCTACACCTTC	CASSVGRRGSSAFDGYTF
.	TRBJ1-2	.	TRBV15	TGTGCCACCAGCAGAGAAGCCTCGACGGGCTATGGCTACACCTTC	CATSREASTGYGYTF
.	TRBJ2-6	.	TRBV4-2	TGTGCCAGCAGCCAAATGACATTGACTGGGGCCAACGTCCTGACTTTC	CASSQMTLTGANVLTF
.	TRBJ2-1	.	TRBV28	TGTGCCAGCCGATTTGCGAGCTCCTACAATGAGCAGTTCTTC	CASRFASSYNEQFF
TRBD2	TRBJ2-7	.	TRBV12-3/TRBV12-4	TGTGCCAGCAGTTTATCGGGGGGACCGTACAATGAGCAGTACTTC	CASSLSGGPYNEQYF
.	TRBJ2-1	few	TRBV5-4	TGTGCCAGCAGCTTGGACTATATTGAACAGTTCTTC	CASSLDYIEQFF
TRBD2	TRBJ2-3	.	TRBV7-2	TGTGCCAGCAGCGACCGACTAGCGGGGGCGGTAGATACGCAGTATTTT	CASSDRLAGAVDTQYF
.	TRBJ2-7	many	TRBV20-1	TGCAGTGCTAGAAGACCAACTGGCTACGAGCAGTACTTC	CSARRPTGYEQYF
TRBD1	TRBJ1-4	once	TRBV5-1	TGCGCCAGCAGTGACGGGACAGGGGATGAAAAGCTGTTTTTT	CASSDGTGDEKLFF
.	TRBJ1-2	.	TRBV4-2	TGTGCCAGCAGCCAAGGCCCCGCGCAGGGCTACACCTTC	CASSQGPAQGYTF
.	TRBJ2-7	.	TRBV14	TGTGCCAGCAGCCAAGAGGACGCGGTTGAGGGATACGAGCAGTACTTC	CASSQEDAVEGYEQYF
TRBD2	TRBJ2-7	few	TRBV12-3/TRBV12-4	TGTGCCAGCAGTCTAACTAGCGGGGATCAGTACAATGAGCAGTACTTC	CASSLTSGDQYNEQYF
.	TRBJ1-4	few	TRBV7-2	TGTGCCAGCAGCTTATCCAGTTCAACTAATGAAAAACTGTTTTTT	CASSLSSSTNEKLFF
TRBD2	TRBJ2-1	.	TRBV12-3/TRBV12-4	TGTGCCAGCAGAAGACTAGCGGGGACCTACAATGAGCAGTTCTTC	CASRRLAGTYNEQFF
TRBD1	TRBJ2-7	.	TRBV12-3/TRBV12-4	TGTGCCAGCAGTTGGGCCGGGACAGGGGGCTACGAGCAGTACTTC	CASSWAGTGGYEQYF
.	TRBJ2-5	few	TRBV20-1	TGCAGTGCTAGGGTCGACCCCCAAGAGACCCAGTACTTC	CSARVDPQETQYF
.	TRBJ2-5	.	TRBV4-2	TGTGCCAGCAGCTCCGACATCCAAGAGACCCAGTACTTC	CASSSDIQETQYF